Below, one T cell receptor beta chain is given with its context. MiXCR, run by TCRdb on the RT-PCR reads, gives a single entry per CDR3 protein. The repertoire holds around 670 distinct CDR3 sequences, with 75% to 90% as singletons. This sample is drawn from a study of yellow fever vaccine responses in identical twins. Per the germline V gene, CDR1 is MRHNA and CDR2 is SNTAGT. V was pared by 0 bases and J by 4 bases, with 0 bases of the junction left unmatched. CDR3 length: 15 amino acids. The sequenced sample was T cells from blood (PBMCs), unsorted or a sorted subset (not recorded which), obtained before or after yellow fever vaccination (not recorded which). The receptor's source is a female donor who received the yellow fever vaccine. This sequence joins TRBV6-4 and TRBJ2-3; TRBD2 matches at 11 bases. The CDR3: CASSDSSGGADTQYF. The CDR3 DNA reads TGTGCCAGCAGTGACTCTAGCGGGGGGGCAGATACGCAGTATTTT.